This T cell receptor (beta chain) is drawn from a study of T cells in Graves' hyperthyroidism and ophthalmopathy. Study context: At initial diagnosis, before any treatment had begun, peripheral blood was obtained. Study-wide results and caveats: Ophthalmopathy was model-predicted a median about 7.1 months pre-onset. Ophthalmopathy was distinguished from stable hyperthyroidism by 13 V-J signatures.

Exclusions: uncontrolled infection, other autoimmune disease, pregnancy, lactation. The CDR3 spans 19 residues. Germline V CDR1 and CDR2: SGHRS, YFSETQ. The V end was cut by 4 bases, the J end by 0 bases, with 20 bases between. In its sample, this clonotype was seen a few times. The antigen is undetermined. Researchers took RNA transcripts and amplified the TCR beta CDR3 regions from them. The study used the HTBI primer set for a first-round RT-PCR of the TCR CDR3. MiXCR, applied by TCRdb to the multiplex PCR reads, yields one record per CDR3 protein. The repertoire has roughly 420,000 distinct CDR3 sequences, approximately 15% of them found once; the top ten carry 13% to 15%.

Sequencing input: blood. The chain couples TRBV5-1 to TRBJ2-6; D may be TRBD1 or TRBD2 (6 bases each). This TCR derives from a woman under 30 with Graves' hyperthyroidism. The DNA for the CDR3 is TGCGCCAGCAGCCCGGCGGGGACAAGCACTTTCTCTGGGGCCAACGTCCTGACTTTC. Protein: CASSPAGTSTFSGANVLTF.